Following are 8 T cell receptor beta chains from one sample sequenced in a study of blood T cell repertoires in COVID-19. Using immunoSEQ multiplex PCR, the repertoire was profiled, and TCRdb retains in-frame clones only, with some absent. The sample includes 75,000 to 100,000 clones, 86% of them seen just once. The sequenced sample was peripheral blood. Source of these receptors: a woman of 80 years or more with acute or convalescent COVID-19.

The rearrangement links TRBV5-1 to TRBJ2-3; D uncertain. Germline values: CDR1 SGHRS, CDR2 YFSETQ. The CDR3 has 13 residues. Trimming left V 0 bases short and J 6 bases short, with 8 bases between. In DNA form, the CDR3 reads TGCGCCAGCAGCTTGGAGTTCGGTGATACGCAGTATTTT. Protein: CASSLEFGDTQYF.

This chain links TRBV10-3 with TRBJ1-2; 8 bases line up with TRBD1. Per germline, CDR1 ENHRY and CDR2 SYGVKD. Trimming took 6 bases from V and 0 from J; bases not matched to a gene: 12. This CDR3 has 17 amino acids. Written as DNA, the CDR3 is TGTGCCATCAGATCCGGACAGGGAGGCGAAGCTAACTATGGCTACACCTTC. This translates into CAIRSGQGGEANYGYTF.

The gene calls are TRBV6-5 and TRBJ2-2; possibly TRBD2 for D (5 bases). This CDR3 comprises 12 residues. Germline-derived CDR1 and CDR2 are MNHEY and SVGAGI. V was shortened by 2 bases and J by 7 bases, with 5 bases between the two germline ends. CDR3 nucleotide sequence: TGTGCCAGCAGTTACCGGGACGGGGAGCTGTTTTTT. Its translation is CASSYRDGELFF.

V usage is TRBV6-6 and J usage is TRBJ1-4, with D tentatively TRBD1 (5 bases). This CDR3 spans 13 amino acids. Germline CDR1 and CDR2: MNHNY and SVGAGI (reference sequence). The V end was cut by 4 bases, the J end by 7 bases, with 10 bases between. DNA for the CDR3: TGTGCCAGCAGTTCGGGGGATTTTGAAAAACTGTTTTTT. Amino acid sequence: CASSSGDFEKLFF.

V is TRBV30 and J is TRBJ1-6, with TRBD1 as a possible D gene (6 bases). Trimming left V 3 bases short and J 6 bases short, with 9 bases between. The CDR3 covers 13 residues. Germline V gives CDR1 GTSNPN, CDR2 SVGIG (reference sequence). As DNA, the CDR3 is TGTGCCTGGAGGTCGGACAGTAATTCACCCCTCCACTTT. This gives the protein CAWRSDSNSPLHF.

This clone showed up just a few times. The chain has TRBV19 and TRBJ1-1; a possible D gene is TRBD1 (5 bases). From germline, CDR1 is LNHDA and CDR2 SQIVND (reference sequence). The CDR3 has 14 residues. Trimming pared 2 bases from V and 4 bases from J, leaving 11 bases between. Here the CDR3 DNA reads TGTGCCAGTAGTATACGGCAGGGTGGCACTGAAGCTTTCTTT. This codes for CASSIRQGGTEAFF.

CDR3 DNA: TGCGCCAGCAGCCCACGGGTAGGAAAGCATTTT. This encodes CASSPRVGKHF. The V call is TRBV4-1, the J call TRBJ1-5; D gene ambiguous. Germline assignment: CDR1 MGHRA and CDR2 YSYEKL. The CDR3 consists of 11 residues. V lost 4 bases and J lost 14, with 12 bases in between.

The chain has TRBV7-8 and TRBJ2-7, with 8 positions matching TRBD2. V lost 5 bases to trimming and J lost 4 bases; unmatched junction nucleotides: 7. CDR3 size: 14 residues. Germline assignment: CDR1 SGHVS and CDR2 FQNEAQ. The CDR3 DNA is TGTGCCAGCAGCCTCCGGCGGGGGGCTTACGAGCAGTACTTC. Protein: CASSLRRGAYEQYF.